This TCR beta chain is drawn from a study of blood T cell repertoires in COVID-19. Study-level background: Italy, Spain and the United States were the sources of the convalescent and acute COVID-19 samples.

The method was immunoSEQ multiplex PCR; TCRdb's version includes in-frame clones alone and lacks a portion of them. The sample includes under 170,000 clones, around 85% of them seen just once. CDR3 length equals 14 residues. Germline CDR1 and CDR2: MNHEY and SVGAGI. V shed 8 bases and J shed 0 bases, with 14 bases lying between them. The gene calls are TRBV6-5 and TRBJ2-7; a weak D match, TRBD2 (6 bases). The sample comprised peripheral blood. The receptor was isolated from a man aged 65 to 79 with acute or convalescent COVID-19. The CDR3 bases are TGTGCCAGCCGGTGGACCGGGAGCTCCTACGAGCAGTACTTC. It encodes CASRWTGSSYEQYF.